These 16 T cell receptor beta chains came from one sample sequenced in a study of shared clonotypes between healthy human individuals. Repertoires were generated with immunoSEQ multiplex PCR, while TCRdb's copy carries only in-frame clones and drops some. The data hold about 980,000 clones, with roughly 72% observed a single time. Sequencing was done on a sample of memory CD4+ T cells sorted from blood. Subset of the sample: CD45RA-negative fraction. The receptors stem from a man aged 18 to 35 in good health.

The chain has TRBV9 and TRBJ1-5, with TRBD1 matching over 9 bases. The V gene end was trimmed by 4 bases and the J gene end by 0 bases; junction bases not matched to a gene: 5. Germline loops: CDR1 SGDLS, CDR2 YYNGEE. The CDR3 has 16 amino acids. The CDR3 nucleotides are TGTGCCAGCAGCCCGGGACAGGGCCGTAGCAATCAGCCCCAGCATTTT. Its translation: CASSPGQGRSNQPQHF.

The CDR3 loop is CASGNPGRYEQYF. CDR3 DNA: TGTGCCAGCGGCAACCCAGGGAGGTACGAGCAGTACTTC. This chain joins TRBV7-9 and TRBJ2-7, with D maybe TRBD2 (6 bases). The CDR3 has 13 amino acids. Germline assignment: CDR1 SEHNR and CDR2 FQNEAQ (reference sequence). Trimming pared 8 bases from V and 4 bases from J, leaving 15 bases between.

This clone has a single count. The chain uses TRBV6-1 and TRBJ1-6; 7 positions agree with TRBD1. The germline gives CDR1 MNHNS, CDR2 SASEGT. With V trimmed by 8 bases and J by 2 bases, 0 bases remained unmatched. This CDR3 comprises 13 residues. The CDR3 reads CASQGAYNSPLHF. The CDR3 region has the DNA TGTGCCAGCCAGGGGGCCTATAATTCACCCCTCCACTTT.

CDR3 sequence (DNA): TGTGCCAGCAGCCTTACAGTAGGGTCTGGGGCCAACGTCCTGACTTTC. Encoded protein: CASSLTVGSGANVLTF. The V call is TRBV11-2, the J call TRBJ2-6; D ambiguous. The V gene lost 5 bases and the J gene lost 1 base, with 12 bases spanning the gap. The CDR3 covers 16 residues. Germline-derived CDR1 and CDR2 are SGHAT and FQNNGV.

This clone was seen more than once but under ten times. V is TRBV5-1 and J is TRBJ2-7, with D possibly being TRBD1 (5 bases). CDR3 length: 13 residues. From germline, CDR1 is SGHRS and CDR2 YFSETQ. Deletions cut 1 base from V and 5 bases from J, with 10 bases between. Here the CDR3 reads CASSLLGEHEQYF. The CDR3 DNA reads as TGCGCCAGCAGCTTGTTAGGGGAACACGAGCAGTACTTC.

The V gene is TRBV7-8, the J gene TRBJ2-7; perhaps TRBD2 as D (6 bases). This CDR3 has 12 residues. Germline-derived CDR1 and CDR2 are SGHVS and FQNEAQ. V lost 5 bases and J lost 5, with 10 bases in between. CDR3 sequence reads: CASSLTRHEQYF. CDR3 coding DNA: TGTGCCAGCAGCCTGACTAGGCACGAGCAGTACTTC.

The V and J genes are TRBV9 and TRBJ2-3; unclear D gene. CDR3 size: 15 residues. The V gene lost 3 bases and the J gene lost 6 bases, with 17 bases spanning the gap. CDR1 is SGDLS and CDR2 is YYNGEE in the germline V gene. This CDR3 reads CASSAKGPPRDTQYF. CDR3 nucleotide sequence: TGTGCCAGCAGCGCAAAGGGTCCCCCTCGGGATACGCAGTATTTT.

This rearrangement joins TRBV28 to TRBJ2-7; 8 nucleotides match TRBD1. V shed 7 bases, J shed 2 bases, and the junction held 10 bases outside the gene matches. The CDR3 covers 15 residues. CDR1 MDHEN and CDR2 SYDVKM come from the germline V gene. The CDR3 loop is CASTPSWDRTYEQYF. The CDR3 DNA follows: TGTGCCAGCACCCCCTCGTGGGACAGGACCTACGAGCAGTACTTC.

This sequence joins TRBV6-4 and TRBJ1-2, with D unresolved. Trimming removed 8 bases at V and 5 bases at J, with 15 bases between. Looked up from germline, CDR1 is MRHNA and CDR2 is SNTAGT. The CDR3 has 13 residues. The CDR3 sequence is CASSSKTPYGYTF. CDR3 nucleotides: TGTGCCAGCTCATCAAAAACACCATATGGCTACACCTTC.

The chain joins TRBV27 to TRBJ2-7; maybe TRBD1 (5 bases). The V end lost 4 bases, the J end lost 0 bases, and 13 bases lay between the germline ends. The CDR3 length is 15 residues. The V gene's germline CDR1 is MNHEY and CDR2 SMNVEV (reference sequence). The CDR3 here is CASSSRQIVSYEQYF. The CDR3 DNA reads TGTGCCAGCAGTTCCCGACAGATCGTCTCCTACGAGCAGTACTTC.

This clone was recorded once. The J gene is TRBJ2-7, the V gene TRBV2; no clear D. This CDR3 comprises 13 residues. Germline loops: CDR1 SNHLY, CDR2 FYNNEI. The V end was cut by 4 bases, the J end by 2 bases, with 9 bases between. The CDR3, as DNA: TGTGCCAGCAGTGTCCTAGAAACCTACGAGCAGTACTTC. This gives the protein CASSVLETYEQYF.

V is TRBV5-1 and J is TRBJ1-2; D perhaps matches TRBD1 (5 bases). V was cut by 4 bases and J by 6 bases, with 16 bases left in between. CDR1 is SGHRS, CDR2 YFSETQ, per germline. The CDR3 is made up of 14 amino acids. CDR3 DNA sequence: TGCGCCAGCAGCCCCTGGGGAGGGACGGATGGCTACACCTTC. Translation: CASSPWGGTDGYTF.

This chain uses TRBV5-1 with TRBJ1-1, with TRBD1 matching over 9 bases. Trimming at V came to 5 bases and at J to 6 bases, leaving 5 bases not matched to a gene. The CDR3 is made up of 13 amino acids. The germline V gene has CDR1 SGHRS and CDR2 YFSETQ. This CDR3 is CASRTGQGSEAFF. Here the CDR3 DNA reads TGCGCCAGCAGAACGGGACAGGGCTCTGAAGCTTTCTTT.

The chain links TRBV29-1 to TRBJ2-1, with TRBD1 identical over 9 bases. Germline trimming cut 7 bases from V and 6 bases from J; bases unmatched to any gene: 10. The CDR3 is 14 amino acids. The germline CDR1 and CDR2 sequences are SQVTM and ANQGSEA. The CDR3 region is CSEAPTGGRNEQFF. CDR3 DNA: TGCAGCGAGGCCCCGACAGGGGGGCGCAATGAGCAGTTCTTC.

V is TRBV5-1 and J is TRBJ1-6; D possibly corresponds to TRBD1 (5 bases). Germline CDR1 reads SGHRS; CDR2 reads YFSETQ. V lost 4 bases, J lost 7 bases, and 12 bases lay in between. The CDR3 is 14 amino acids. CDR3 in amino acids: CASSAGTGNSPLHF. In nucleotides, the CDR3 is TGCGCCAGCAGCGCCGGGACGGGGAATTCACCCCTCCACTTT. The full variable domain, completed using reference TRBV5-1 and TRBJ1-6, is KAGVTQTPRYLIKTRGQQVTLSCSPISGHRSVSWYQQTPGQGLQFLFEYFSETQRNKGNFPGRFSGRQFSNSRSEMNVSTLELGDSALYLCASSAGTGNSPLHFGNGTRLTVT.

The genes are TRBV2 and TRBJ2-5; D gene unclear. The CDR3 has 14 residues. Germline values: CDR1 SNHLY, CDR2 FYNNEI. Deletions cut 6 bases from V and 4 bases from J, with 15 bases between. In DNA, the CDR3 is TGTGCCAGCAGGAACCAGCTCGGCGGAGAGACCCAGTACTTC. This gives the protein CASRNQLGGETQYF.